This T cell receptor beta chain stems from a study of shared T cell receptors in the human thymus (dated by TCRdb to the early 2020s). Describing the broader study: The study investigated the way shared, self-reactive T-cell receptor alpha chains are produced in the human thymus.

As to this clone: There is no known antigen for this receptor. No base quality values were provided; no much bigger clone lies one nucleotide off. In the same sample, other DNA sequences code for this CDR3.

Based on the germline V gene, the CDR1 and CDR2 sequences are MDHEN and SYDVKM. Inclusive of the bounding cysteine and phenylalanine, the CDR3 is 14 residues long. Only CDR3 DNA remains: 42 bases, in frame from the first base. Relative to germline, V is missing 5 bases and J is missing 4 bases, with 5 bases of the junction outside any gene match. Receptor libraries were prepared by the immunoSEQ multiplex PCR assay. This is the immuneACCESS table as TCRdb keeps it, with only in-frame sequences that have V and J called. A part of the clones is gone; compared with another copy, unresolved V genes explain less than half, and the rest is unexplained. The sample table contains about 660,000 clones; only one count was recorded for approximately 87% of them. The ten largest clones capture 0.0094% of the sample. These data were likewise used in another study, on human thymus T cells. According to the second study: In Finland, the donors were immunologically healthy infants who were having open corrective cardiac surgery for congenital heart defects. Thymus tissue was collected as surgical resects that were removed during corrective cardiac surgery. Biased V and J gene segment usage appeared to be present in both thymic and peripheral blood repertoires. Highly overlapping thymic TCR repertoires among unrelated individuals were reported in the related research. The study characterized TCR alpha and beta repertoires from fewer than 10 infant thymus samples and a few related peripheral blood samples. The cohort included more than five male and two female infants, with donor ages spanning 7 to 244 days. Thymocytes were freed from the tissue by mechanical means and kept at -70 degrees C as pellets of roughly 9.5-31 million cells. A QIAsymphony instrument was used to extract genomic DNA from frozen cell pellets. The immunoSEQ multiplex PCR assay was used to amplify the TCRB and TCRAD loci from a standardized amount of quality-controlled genomic DNA. The amplicons spanned the V(D)J region and were long enough to cover the CDR3 and allow V and J genes to be identified. The amplicons were sequenced on an Illumina platform via the commercial immunoSEQ service. Primer bias and sequencing errors were corrected as previously described, and TCRAD and TCRB definitions were based on the IMGT database. The repertoires were analysed using immunoSEQ Analyzer 3.0 and VDJTools for basic statistics, V/J segment usage, diversity estimates, rarefaction and pairwise overlap. Diversity was estimated with Chao1, ChaoE, Efron-Thisted, Shannon and inverse Simpson indices, and also on datasets down-sampled to the smallest sample. Repertoire overlap was determined by strict matching of CDR3 nucleotide sequence, V gene and J gene, and Jaccard-based multidimensional scaling clustering was applied. On average, roughly 800,000 unique TCRB clonotypes were obtained from thymus samples, compared with approximately 80,000 from blood samples.

The origin of this receptor is a boy younger than two with a congenital heart defect. Donor details come from another sample of the same person, matched by shared clones. This chain is built from TRBV28 and TRBJ1-3; 7 bases in the junction line up with TRBD1. Material for sequencing was thymocytes. In nucleotides, the sequence is TGTGCCAGCAGTGCCGGGACAGCGGGAAACACCATATATTTT. Its protein product is CASSAGTAGNTIYF. The variable domain in full, with residues beyond the CDR3 obtained from the reference TRBV28 and TRBJ1-3 genes, is DVKVTQSSRYLVKRTGEKVFLECVQDMDHENMFWYRQDPGLGLRLIYFSYDVKMKEKGDIPEGYSVSREKKERFSLILESASTNQTSMYLCASSAGTAGNTIYFGEGSWLTVV.